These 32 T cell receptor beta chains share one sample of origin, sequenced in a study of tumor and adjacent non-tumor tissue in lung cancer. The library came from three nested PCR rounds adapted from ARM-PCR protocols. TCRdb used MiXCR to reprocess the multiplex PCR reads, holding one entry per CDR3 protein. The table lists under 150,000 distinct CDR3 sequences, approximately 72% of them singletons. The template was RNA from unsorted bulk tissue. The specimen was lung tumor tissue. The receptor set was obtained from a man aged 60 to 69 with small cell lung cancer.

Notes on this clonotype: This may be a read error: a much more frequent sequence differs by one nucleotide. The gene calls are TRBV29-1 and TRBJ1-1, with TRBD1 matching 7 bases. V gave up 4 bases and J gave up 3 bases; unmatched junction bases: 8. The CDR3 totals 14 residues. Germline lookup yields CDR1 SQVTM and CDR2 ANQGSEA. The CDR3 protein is CSVAWRGRDTEAFF. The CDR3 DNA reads TGCAGCGTTGCTTGGAGGGGGCGGGACACTGAAGCTTTCTTT.

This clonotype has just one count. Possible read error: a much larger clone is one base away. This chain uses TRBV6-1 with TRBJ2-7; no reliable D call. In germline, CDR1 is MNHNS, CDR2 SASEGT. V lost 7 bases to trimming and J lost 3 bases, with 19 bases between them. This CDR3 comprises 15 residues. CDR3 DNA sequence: TGTGCCAGCAACACAATCGGGCCGTCCTTCTACGAGCAGTACGTC. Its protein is CASNTIGPSFYEQYV.

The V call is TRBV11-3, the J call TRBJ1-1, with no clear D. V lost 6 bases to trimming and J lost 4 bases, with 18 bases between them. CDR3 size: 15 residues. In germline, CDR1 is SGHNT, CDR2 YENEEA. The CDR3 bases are TGTGCCAGCAGGTCAGGCGAGGGTCGGGGCACTGAAGCTTTCTTT. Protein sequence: CASRSGEGRGTEAFF.

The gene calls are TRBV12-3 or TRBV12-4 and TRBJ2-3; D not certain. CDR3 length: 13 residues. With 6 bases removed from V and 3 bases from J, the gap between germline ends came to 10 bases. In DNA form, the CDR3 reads TGTGCCAGCAGAGTCTCTCCAACAGATACGCAGTATTTT. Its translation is CASRVSPTDTQYF.

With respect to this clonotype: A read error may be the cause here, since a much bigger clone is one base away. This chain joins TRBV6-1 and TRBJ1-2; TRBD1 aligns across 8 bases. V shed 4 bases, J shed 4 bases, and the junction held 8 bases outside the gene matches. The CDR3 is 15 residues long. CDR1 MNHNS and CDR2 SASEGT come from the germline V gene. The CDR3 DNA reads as TGTGCCAGCAGTGTAAGACAGGGGAAGGCCTATGGCTACACCTTC. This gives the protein CASSVRQGKAYGYTF.

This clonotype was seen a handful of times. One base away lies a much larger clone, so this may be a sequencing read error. In DNA form, the CDR3 reads TGCAGCGGGGGACATGAGAGTTACGAGCAGTACTTC. This codes for CSGGHESYEQYF. The J gene is TRBJ2-7, the V gene TRBV29-1, with TRBD1 as a possible D gene (6 bases). Germline CDR1 SQVTM, CDR2 ANQGSEA. With 7 bases removed from V and 4 bases from J, the gap between germline ends came to 14 bases. The CDR3 runs 12 residues.

Here the CDR3 reads CASSTDLRPQHF. In DNA, the CDR3 is TGTGCCAGCAGTACTGATCTTCGGCCCCAGCATTTT. The chain combines TRBV6-2 or TRBV6-3 with TRBJ1-5; D is unclear. The CDR3 has 12 amino acids. Germline V CDR1 and CDR2: MNHEY, SVGEGT. The V and J ends lost 5 bases and 9 bases respectively, with 11 bases between them.

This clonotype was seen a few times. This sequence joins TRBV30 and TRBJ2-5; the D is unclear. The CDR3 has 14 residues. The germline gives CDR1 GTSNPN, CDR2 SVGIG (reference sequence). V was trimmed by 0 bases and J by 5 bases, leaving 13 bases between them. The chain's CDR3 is CAWSVTLDGETQYF. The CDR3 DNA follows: TGTGCCTGGAGTGTTACTCTGGACGGGGAGACCCAGTACTTC.

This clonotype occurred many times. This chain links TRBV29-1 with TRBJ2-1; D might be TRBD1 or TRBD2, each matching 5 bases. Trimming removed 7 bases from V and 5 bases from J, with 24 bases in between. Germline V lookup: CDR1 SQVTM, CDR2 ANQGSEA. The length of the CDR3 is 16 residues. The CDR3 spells CSGGAGPAWSNNEQFF. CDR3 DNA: TGCAGCGGGGGAGCAGGGCCCGCCTGGTCCAACAATGAGCAGTTCTTC.

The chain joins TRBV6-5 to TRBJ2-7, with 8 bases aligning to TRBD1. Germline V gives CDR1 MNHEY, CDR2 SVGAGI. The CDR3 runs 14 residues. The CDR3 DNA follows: TGTGCCATCAGACCCACAGGGGGAAGGAACGAGCAGTATGTC. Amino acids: CAIRPTGGRNEQYV.

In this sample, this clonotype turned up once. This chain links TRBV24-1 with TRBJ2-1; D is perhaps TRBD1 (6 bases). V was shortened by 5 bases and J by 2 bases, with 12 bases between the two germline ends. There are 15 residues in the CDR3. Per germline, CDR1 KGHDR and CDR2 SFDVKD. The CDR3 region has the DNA TGTGCCACCAGTGTAGGGGGATGGCCCTACAATGAGCAGTTCTTC. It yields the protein CATSVGGWPYNEQFF.

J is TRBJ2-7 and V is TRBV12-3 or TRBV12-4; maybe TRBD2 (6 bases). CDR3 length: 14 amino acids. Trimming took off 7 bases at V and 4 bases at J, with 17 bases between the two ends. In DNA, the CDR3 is TGTGCCAGCAACCGGTCAGTCGGGACTTACGAGCAGTACGTC. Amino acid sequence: CASNRSVGTYEQYV.

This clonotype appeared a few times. CDR3 protein: CSARVQGKDYEQYF. CDR3 in DNA: TGCAGTGCTAGAGTGCAGGGAAAGGACTACGAGCAGTACTTC. This chain joins TRBV20-1 and TRBJ2-7, with a possible D match to TRBD1 (5 bases). V was clipped by 1 base and J by 3 bases, with 13 bases between them. The CDR3 consists of 14 residues. From germline, CDR1 is DFQATT and CDR2 SNEGSKA (reference sequence).

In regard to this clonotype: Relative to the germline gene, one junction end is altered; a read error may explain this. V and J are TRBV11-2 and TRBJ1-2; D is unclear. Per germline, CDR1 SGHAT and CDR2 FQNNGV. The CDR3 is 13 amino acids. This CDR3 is CASSLYGDYGYTF. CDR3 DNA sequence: TGTGCCAGCAGCCTATACGGTGATTATGGCTACACCTTT.

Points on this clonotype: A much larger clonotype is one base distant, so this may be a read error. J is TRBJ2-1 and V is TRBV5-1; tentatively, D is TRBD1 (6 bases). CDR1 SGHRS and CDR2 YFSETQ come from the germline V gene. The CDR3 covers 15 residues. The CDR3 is CASSLDPGTYNELFF. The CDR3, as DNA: TGCGCCAGCAGCTTGGATCCCGGGACATACAATGAGCTGTTCTTC.

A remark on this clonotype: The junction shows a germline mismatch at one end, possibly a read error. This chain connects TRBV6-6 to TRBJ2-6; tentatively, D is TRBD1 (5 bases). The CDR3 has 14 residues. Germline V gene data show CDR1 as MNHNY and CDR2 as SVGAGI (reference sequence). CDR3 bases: TGTGCCAGCAGTTACTCCTCTGGGGCCAACGTCCTGGCTTTC. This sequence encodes CASSYSSGANVLAF.

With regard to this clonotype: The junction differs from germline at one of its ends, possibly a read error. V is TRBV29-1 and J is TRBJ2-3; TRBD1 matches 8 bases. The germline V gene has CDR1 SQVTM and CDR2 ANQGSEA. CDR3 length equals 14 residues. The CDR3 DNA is TGCAGAACAAGGACAGGGAGTTCCTCAGATACACAGTATTTT. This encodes CRTRTGSSSDTQYF.

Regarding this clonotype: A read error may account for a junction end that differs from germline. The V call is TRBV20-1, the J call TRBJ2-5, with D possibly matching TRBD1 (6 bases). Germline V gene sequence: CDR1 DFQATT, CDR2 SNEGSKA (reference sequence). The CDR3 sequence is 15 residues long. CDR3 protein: CCGRDHQGILETQYF. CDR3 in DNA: TGCTGTGGTAGAGACCATCAGGGGATATTGGAGACTCAGTACTTC.

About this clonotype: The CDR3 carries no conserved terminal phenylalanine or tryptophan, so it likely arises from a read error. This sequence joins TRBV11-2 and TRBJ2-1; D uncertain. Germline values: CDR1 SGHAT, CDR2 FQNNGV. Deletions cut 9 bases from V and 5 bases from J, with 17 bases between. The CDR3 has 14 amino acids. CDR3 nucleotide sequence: TGTGCCAGTAGCCCCCAAAGGGTACACAATGAGCAGTTCTCC. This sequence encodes CASSPQRVHNEQFS.

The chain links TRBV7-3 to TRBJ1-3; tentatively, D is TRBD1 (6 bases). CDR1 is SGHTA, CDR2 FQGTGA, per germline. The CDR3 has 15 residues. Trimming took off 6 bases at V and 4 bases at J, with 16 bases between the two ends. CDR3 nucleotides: TGTGCCAGCAGACCCGGGGGGGGCTCGGGAAACACCATATATTTT. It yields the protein CASRPGGGSGNTIYF.

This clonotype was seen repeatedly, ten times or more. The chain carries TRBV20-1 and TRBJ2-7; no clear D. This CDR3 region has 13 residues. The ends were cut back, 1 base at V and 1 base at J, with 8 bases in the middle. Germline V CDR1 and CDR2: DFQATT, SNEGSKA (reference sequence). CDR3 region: CSARAARSYEQYF. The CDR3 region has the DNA TGCAGTGCTAGAGCGGCCAGGTCCTACGAGCAGTACTTC.

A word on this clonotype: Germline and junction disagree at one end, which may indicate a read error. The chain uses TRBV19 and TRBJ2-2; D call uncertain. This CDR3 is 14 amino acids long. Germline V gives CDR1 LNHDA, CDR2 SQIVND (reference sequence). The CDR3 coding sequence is TGTACCAGTAGTATAGACACGAACACCGGGGAGCTGTTTTTT. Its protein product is CTSSIDTNTGELFF.

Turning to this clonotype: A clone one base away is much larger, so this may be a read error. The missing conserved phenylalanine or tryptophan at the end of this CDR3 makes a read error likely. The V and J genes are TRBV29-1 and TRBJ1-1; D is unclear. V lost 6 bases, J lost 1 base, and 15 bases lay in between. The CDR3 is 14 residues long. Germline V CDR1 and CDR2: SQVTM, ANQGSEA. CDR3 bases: TGCAGCGTGGCCGACGTGAGTAAGAACACTGAAGCTTTCCTT. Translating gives CSVADVSKNTEAFL.

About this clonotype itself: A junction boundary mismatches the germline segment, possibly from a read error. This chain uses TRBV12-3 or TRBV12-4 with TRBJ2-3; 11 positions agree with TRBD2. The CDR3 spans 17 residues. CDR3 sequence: CDSNELGLAGGTDTQYF. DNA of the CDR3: TGTGACAGCAACGAACTCGGACTAGCGGGCGGCACAGATACGCAGTATTTT.

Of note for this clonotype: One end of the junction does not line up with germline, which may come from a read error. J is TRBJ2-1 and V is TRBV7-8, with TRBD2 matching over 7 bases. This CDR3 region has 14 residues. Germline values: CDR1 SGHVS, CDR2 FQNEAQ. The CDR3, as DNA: TGCGCCAGCAGCTTAGTGGGGACTATAAATGAGCAGTTTTTC. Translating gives CASSLVGTINEQFF.

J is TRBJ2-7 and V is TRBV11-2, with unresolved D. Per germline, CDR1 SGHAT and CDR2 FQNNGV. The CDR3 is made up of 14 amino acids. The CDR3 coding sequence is TGTGCCAGCAGCCCCGGCTCCGGTTCCTACGAGAAGGACGTC. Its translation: CASSPGSGSYEKDV.

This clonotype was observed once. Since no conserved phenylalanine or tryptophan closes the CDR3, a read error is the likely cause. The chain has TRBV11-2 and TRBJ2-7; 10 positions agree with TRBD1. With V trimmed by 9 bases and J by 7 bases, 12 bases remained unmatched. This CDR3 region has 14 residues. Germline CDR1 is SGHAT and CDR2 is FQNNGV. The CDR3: CASSVRQGAQEQYI. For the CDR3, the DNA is TGTGCCAGTAGCGTCCGACAGGGGGCTCAAGAGCAGTACATC.

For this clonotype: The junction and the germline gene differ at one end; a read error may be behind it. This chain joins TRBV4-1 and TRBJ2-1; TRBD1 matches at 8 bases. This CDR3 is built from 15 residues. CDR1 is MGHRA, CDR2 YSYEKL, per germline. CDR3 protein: CTSCQEDREYNGQFF. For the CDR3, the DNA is TGCACCAGCTGCCAAGAGGACAGGGAATACAATGGGCAGTTCTTC.

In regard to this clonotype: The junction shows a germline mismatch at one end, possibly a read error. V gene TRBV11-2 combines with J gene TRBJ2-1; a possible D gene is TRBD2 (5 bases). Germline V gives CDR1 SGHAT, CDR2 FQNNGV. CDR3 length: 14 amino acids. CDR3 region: CACSGLRGSGEQFF. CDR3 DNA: TGTGCCTGCAGCGGCCTACGAGGGAGTGGTGAGCAATTCTTC.

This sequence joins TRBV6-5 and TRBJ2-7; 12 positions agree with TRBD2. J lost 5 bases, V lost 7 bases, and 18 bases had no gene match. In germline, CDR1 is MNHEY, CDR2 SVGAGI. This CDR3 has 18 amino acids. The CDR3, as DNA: TGTGCCAGCATGCCCCGGGACAGGGGACTAGCGGGCAGAAACGAGCAGTACTTC. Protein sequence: CASMPRDRGLAGRNEQYF.

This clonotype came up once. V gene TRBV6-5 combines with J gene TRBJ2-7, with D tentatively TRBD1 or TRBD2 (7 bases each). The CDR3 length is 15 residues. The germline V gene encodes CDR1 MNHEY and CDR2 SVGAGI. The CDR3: CASRGGLAPGYEQCV. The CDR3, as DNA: TGTGCGAGCAGGGGGGGGCTAGCGCCAGGCTACGAGCAATGCGTC.

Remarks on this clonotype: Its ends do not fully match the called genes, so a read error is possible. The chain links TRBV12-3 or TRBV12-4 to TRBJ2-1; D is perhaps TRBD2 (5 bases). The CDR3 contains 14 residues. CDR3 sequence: CASSSYGIDNEHFF. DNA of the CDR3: TGTGCCAGCAGTTCCTACGGGATTGATAATGAGCACTTCTTC.